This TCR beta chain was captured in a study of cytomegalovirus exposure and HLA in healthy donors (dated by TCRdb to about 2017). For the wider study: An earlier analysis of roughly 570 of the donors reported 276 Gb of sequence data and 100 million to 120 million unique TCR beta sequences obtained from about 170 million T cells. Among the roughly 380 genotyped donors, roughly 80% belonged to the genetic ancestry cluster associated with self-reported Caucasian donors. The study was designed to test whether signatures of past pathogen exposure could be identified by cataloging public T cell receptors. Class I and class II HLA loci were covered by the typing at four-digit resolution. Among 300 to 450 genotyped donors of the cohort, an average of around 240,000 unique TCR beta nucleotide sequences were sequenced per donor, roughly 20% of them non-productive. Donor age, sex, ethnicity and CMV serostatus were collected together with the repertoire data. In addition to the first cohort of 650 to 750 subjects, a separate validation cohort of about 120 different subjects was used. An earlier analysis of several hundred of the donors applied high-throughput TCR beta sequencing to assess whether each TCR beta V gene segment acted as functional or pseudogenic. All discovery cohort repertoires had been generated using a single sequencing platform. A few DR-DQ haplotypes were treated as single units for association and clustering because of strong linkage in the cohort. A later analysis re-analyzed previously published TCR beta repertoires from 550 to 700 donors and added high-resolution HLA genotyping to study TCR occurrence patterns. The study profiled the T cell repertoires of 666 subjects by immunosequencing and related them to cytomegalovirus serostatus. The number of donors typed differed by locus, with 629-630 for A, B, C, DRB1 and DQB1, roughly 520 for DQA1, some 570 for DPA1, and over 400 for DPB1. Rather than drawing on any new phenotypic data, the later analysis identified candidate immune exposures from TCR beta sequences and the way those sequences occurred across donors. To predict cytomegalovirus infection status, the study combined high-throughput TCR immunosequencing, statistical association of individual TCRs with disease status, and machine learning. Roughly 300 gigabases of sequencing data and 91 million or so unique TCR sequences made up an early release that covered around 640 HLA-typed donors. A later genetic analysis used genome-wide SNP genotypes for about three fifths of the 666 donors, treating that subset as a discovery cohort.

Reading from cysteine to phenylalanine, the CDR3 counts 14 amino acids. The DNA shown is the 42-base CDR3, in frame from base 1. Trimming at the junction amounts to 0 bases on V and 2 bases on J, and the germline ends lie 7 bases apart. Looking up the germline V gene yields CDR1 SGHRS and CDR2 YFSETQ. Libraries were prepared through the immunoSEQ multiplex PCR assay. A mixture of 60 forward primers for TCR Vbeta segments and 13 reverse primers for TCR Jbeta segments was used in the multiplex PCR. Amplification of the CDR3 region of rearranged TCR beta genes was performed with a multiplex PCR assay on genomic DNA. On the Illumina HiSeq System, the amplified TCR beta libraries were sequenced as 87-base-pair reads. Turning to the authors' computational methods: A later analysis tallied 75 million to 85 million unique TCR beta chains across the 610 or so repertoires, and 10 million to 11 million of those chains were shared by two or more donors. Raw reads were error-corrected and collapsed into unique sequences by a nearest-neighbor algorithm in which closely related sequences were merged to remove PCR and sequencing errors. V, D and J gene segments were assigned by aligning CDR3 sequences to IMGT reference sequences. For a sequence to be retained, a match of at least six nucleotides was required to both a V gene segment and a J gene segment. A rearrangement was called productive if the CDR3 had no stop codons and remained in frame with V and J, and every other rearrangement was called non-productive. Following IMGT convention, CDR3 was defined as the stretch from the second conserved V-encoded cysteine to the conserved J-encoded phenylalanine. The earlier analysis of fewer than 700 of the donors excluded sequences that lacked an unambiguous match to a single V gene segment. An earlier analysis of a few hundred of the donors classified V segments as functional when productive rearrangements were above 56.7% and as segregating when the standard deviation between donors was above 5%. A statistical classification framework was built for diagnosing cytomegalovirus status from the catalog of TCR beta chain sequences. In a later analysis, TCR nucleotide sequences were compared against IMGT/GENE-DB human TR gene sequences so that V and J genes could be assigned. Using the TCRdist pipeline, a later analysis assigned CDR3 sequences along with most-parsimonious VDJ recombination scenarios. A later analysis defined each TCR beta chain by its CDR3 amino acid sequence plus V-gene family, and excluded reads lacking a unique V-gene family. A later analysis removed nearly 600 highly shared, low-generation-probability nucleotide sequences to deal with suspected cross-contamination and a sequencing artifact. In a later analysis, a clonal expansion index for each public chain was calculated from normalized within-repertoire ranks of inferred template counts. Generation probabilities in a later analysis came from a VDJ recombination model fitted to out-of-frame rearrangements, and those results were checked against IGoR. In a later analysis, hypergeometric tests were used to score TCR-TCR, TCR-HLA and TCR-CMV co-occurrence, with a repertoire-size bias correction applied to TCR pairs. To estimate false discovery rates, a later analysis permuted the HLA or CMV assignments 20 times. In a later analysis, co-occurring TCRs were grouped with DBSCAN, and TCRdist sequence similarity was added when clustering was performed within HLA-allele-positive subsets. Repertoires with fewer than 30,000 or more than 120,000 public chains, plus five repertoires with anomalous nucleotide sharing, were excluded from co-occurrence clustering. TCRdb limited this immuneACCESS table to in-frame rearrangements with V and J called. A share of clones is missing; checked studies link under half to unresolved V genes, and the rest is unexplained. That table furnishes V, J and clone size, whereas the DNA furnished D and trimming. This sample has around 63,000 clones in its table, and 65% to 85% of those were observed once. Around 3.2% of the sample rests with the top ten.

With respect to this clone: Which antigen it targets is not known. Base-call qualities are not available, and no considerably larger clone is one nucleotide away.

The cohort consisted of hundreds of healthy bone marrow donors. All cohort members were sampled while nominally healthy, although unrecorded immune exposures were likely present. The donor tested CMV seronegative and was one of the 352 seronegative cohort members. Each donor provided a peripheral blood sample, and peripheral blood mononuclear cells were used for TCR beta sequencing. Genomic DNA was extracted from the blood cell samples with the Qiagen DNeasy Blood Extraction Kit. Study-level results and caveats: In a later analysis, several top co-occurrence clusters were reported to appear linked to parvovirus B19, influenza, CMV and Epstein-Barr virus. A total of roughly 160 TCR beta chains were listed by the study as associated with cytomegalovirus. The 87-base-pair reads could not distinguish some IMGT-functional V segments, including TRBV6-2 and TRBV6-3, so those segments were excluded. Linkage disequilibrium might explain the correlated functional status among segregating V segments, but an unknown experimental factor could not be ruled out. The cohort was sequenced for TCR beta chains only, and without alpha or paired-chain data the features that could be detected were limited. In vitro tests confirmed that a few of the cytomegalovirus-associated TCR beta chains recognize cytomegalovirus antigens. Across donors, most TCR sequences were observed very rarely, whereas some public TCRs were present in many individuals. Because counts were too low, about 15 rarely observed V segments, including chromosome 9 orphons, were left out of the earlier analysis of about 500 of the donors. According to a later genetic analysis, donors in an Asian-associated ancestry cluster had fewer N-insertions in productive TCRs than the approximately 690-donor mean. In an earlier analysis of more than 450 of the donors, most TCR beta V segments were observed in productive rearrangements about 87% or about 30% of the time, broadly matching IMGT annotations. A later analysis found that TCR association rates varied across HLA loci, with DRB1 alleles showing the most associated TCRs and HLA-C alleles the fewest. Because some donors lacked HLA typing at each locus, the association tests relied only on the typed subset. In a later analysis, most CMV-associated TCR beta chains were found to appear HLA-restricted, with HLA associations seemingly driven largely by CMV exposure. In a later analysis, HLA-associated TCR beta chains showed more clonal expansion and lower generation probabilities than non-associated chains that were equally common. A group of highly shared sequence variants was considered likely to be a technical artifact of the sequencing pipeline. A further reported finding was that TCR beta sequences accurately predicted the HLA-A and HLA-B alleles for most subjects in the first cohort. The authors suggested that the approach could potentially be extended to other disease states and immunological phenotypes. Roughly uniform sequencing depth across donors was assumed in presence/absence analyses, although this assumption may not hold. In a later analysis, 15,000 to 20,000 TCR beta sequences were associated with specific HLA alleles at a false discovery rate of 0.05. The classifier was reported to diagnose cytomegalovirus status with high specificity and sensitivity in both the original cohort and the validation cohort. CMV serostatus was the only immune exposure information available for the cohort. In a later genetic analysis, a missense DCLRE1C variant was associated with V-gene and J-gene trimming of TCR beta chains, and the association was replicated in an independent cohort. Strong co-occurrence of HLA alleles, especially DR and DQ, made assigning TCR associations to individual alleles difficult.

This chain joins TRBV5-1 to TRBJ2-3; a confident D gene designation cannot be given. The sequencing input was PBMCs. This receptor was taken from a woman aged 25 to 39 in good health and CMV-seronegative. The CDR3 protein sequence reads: CASSLEDSTDTQYF. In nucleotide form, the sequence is TGCGCCAGCAGCTTGGAAGACTCCACAGATACGCAGTATTTT.